This T cell receptor beta chain was recorded in a study of blood T cell repertoires in COVID-19. For the study at large: Some COVID-19 samples were acute and others convalescent; all came from the United States, Italy and Spain. PBMCs, B-cell-depleted T cells, or T cells were the source of the cDNA or gDNA that made up the material.

As processed by the authors: How many nucleated cells were present was estimated from reference gene primer amplification. Some clones are missing from TCRdb's copy, which holds only in-frame ones; the method was immunoSEQ multiplex PCR. That table gives V, J and clone size, and the DNA gave D and trimming. The sample lists about 190,000 clones, roughly nine tenths occurring once. V was clipped by 5 bases and J by 6 bases, with 19 bases between them. The CDR3 is 16 amino acids. In germline, CDR1 is MDHEN, CDR2 SYDVKM. Sequenced input: peripheral blood. The chain employs TRBV28 and TRBJ2-2; perhaps TRBD2 as D (5 bases). This clonotype was sampled from a man between 65 and 79 years old with active or convalescent COVID-19. CDR3: CASSPRPQRVSGELFF. Written as DNA, the CDR3 is TGTGCCAGCAGTCCTCGACCCCAGAGGGTGTCCGGGGAGCTGTTTTTT.